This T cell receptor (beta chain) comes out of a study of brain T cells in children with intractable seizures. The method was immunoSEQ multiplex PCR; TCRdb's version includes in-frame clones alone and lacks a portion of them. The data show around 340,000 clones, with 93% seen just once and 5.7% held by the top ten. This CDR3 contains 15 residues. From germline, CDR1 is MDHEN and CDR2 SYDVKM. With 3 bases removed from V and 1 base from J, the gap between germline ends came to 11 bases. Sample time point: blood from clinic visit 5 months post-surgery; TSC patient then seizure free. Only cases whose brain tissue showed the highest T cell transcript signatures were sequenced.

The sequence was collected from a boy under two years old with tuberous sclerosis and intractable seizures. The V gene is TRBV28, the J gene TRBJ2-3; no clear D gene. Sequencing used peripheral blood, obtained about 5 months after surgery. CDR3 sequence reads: CASSFGVDRTDTQYF. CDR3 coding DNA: TGTGCCAGCAGTTTTGGCGTGGACCGCACAGATACGCAGTATTTT. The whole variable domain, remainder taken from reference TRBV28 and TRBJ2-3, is DVKVTQSSRYLVKRTGEKVFLECVQDMDHENMFWYRQDPGLGLRLIYFSYDVKMKEKGDIPEGYSVSREKKERFSLILESASTNQTSMYLCASSFGVDRTDTQYFGPGTRLTVL.